This record covers a single T cell receptor (beta chain). Its antigen remains undetermined. Within one base of it there is no much larger clone, and no base qualities were kept. In total, over 600 healthy bone marrow donors made up the cohort. At the time of sampling, all cohort members were nominally healthy, though unrecorded immune exposures were likely present. The donor tested CMV seropositive and was one of the 289 seropositive cohort members. A peripheral blood sample was provided by each donor, and peripheral blood mononuclear cells were used for TCR beta sequencing. Genomic DNA was extracted from the blood cell samples with the Qiagen DNeasy Blood Extraction Kit. This record belongs to a study of cytomegalovirus exposure and HLA in healthy donors (TCRdb year 2017). In the study overall: An earlier analysis of approximately 550 of the donors reported more than 250 Gb of sequence data and roughly 100 million unique TCR beta sequences from 190 million or so T cells. The study used immunosequencing to profile the T cell repertoires of around 600 subjects and linked those repertoires to cytomegalovirus serostatus. The study was designed to test whether signatures of past pathogen exposure could be identified by cataloging public T cell receptors. Roughly 290 gigabases of sequencing data and around 90 million unique TCR sequences made up an early release that covered several hundred HLA-typed donors. Both class I and class II loci were covered by HLA typing, at four-digit resolution. Besides the first cohort of approximately 670 subjects, a separate validation cohort made up of over a hundred different subjects was used. A later genetic analysis took genome-wide SNP genotypes for about 55% of the 666 donors and used that subset as a discovery cohort. Rather than using new phenotypic data, the later analysis identified candidate immune exposures from TCR beta sequences and from how often those sequences occurred across donors. Every discovery cohort repertoire had been produced on one sequencing platform. Among 300 to 500 genotyped donors of the cohort, an average of approximately 240,000 unique TCR beta nucleotide sequences was sequenced per donor, of which about 18% were non-productive. Among the roughly 410 genotyped donors, roughly 80% belonged to the genetic ancestry cluster associated with self-reported Caucasian donors. An earlier analysis of some 500 of the donors applied high-throughput TCR beta sequencing to assess whether each TCR beta V gene segment acted as functional or pseudogenic. A later analysis re-examined previously published TCR beta repertoires from over 500 donors and added high-resolution HLA genotyping to investigate patterns of TCR occurrence. Typing coverage differed by locus: A, B, C, DRB1 and DQB1 were typed in roughly 629-630 donors, DQA1 in 522, DPA1 in 600 to 610, and DPB1 in 450 to 480. Because of strong linkage in the cohort, roughly five DR-DQ haplotypes were treated as single units for association and clustering. Donor age, sex, ethnicity and CMV serostatus were compiled alongside the repertoire data. High-throughput TCR immunosequencing, statistical association of individual TCRs with disease status, and machine learning were combined to predict cytomegalovirus infection status. General study outcomes and caveats: Several of the top co-occurrence clusters appeared to be linked to parvovirus B19, influenza, CMV and Epstein-Barr virus, according to a later analysis. A later analysis found that most CMV-associated TCR beta chains appeared HLA-restricted, with HLA associations seemingly driven largely by CMV exposure. Over 15 rarely observed V segments, including chromosome 9 orphons, were excluded from the earlier analysis of about 610 of the donors because counts were too low. The presence/absence analyses assumed that sequencing depth was roughly uniform across donors, and that assumption may not be true. The 87-base-pair reads could not distinguish some IMGT-functional V segments, including TRBV6-2 and TRBV6-3, so those segments were excluded. A later analysis found that TCR association rates varied across HLA loci, with DRB1 alleles showing the most associated TCRs and HLA-C alleles the fewest. Across donors, most TCR sequences were observed very rarely, whereas some public TCRs were present in many individuals. It was suggested by the authors that the approach could potentially be generalized to other disease states and immunological phenotypes. V-gene and J-gene trimming of TCR beta chains was associated with a missense DCLRE1C variant in a later genetic analysis, and the association was replicated in an independent cohort. In an earlier analysis of fewer than 750 of the donors, most TCR beta V segments were observed in productive rearrangements about 87% or about 30% of the time, broadly matching IMGT annotations. In a later genetic analysis, fewer N-insertions in productive TCRs were reported among donors in an Asian-associated ancestry cluster than the roughly 640-donor mean. In this cohort, only TCR beta chains were sequenced, and detectable features were limited by the absence of alpha or paired-chain data. In the study, 150 to 200 TCR beta chains were listed as associated with cytomegalovirus. In vitro tests confirmed that a few of the cytomegalovirus-associated TCR beta chains recognize cytomegalovirus antigens. A cluster of highly shared sequence variants was judged likely to be a technical artifact of the sequencing pipeline. When HLA alleles, especially DR and DQ, strongly co-occurred, TCR associations were difficult to assign to individual alleles. At a false discovery rate of 0.05, a later analysis linked 16,000 or so TCR beta sequences to specific HLA alleles. In a later analysis, HLA-associated TCR beta chains were found to be more clonally expanded and to have lower generation probabilities than equally common non-associated chains. For the cohort, immune exposure information was limited to CMV serostatus. A further reported finding was that TCR beta sequences accurately predicted the HLA-A and HLA-B alleles for most subjects in the first cohort. Because HLA typing was missing for some donors at each locus, association tests included only the typed subset. The classifier was reported to diagnose cytomegalovirus status with high specificity and sensitivity in both the original cohort and the validation cohort. Correlated functional status among segregating V segments might reflect linkage disequilibrium, but an unknown experimental factor could not be ruled out.

The receptor library was made with the immunoSEQ multiplex PCR assay. The multiplex PCR relied on a mix of 60 forward primers for TCR Vbeta segments and 13 reverse primers for TCR Jbeta segments. Amplification of the CDR3 region of rearranged TCR beta genes was performed with a multiplex PCR assay on genomic DNA. The Illumina HiSeq System was used to sequence the amplified TCR beta libraries as 87-base-pair reads. The original pipeline was this. A later analysis counted about 80 million unique TCR beta chains across the roughly 700 repertoires, and some 11 million of these chains were shared by at least two donors. Raw reads were error-corrected and collapsed into unique sequences with a nearest-neighbor algorithm that merged closely related sequences to remove PCR and sequencing errors. To assign V, D and J gene segments, CDR3 sequences were aligned to IMGT reference sequences. For a sequence to be retained, at least a six-nucleotide match to both a V gene segment and a J gene segment was required. Rearrangements were classified as productive when the CDR3 lacked stop codons and remained in frame with V and J, and all other rearrangements were classified as non-productive. CDR3 was defined by IMGT convention, running from the second conserved V-encoded cysteine to the conserved J-encoded phenylalanine. The earlier analysis of about 570 of the donors excluded any sequence lacking an unambiguous match to a single V gene segment. An earlier analysis of just under 600 of the donors called V segments functional above 56.7% productive rearrangements and segregating when the between-donor standard deviation exceeded 5%. A statistical classification framework was built for diagnosing cytomegalovirus status from the catalog of TCR beta chain sequences. V and J gene assignment, in a later analysis, came from comparing TCR nucleotide sequences with IMGT/GENE-DB human TR gene sequences. Using the TCRdist pipeline, a later analysis assigned CDR3 sequences along with most-parsimonious VDJ recombination scenarios. A later analysis defined each TCR beta chain by its CDR3 amino acid sequence plus V-gene family, and excluded reads lacking a unique V-gene family. A later analysis removed 450 to 600 highly shared, low-generation-probability nucleotide sequences to deal with suspected cross-contamination and a sequencing artifact. A later analysis calculated a clonal expansion index for each public chain from normalized within-repertoire ranks of inferred template counts. Generation probabilities in a later analysis came from a VDJ recombination model fitted to out-of-frame rearrangements, and those results were checked against IGoR. In a later analysis, TCR-TCR, TCR-HLA and TCR-CMV co-occurrence was scored with hypergeometric tests, and a repertoire-size bias correction was applied to TCR pairs. A later analysis estimated false discovery rates by permuting HLA or CMV assignments 20 times. In a later analysis, co-occurring TCRs were grouped with DBSCAN, and TCRdist sequence similarity was added when clustering was performed within HLA-allele-positive subsets. Repertoires with fewer than 30,000 or more than 120,000 public chains were left out of co-occurrence clustering, as were four to six repertoires with anomalous nucleotide sharing. TCRdb provides this immuneACCESS table in a form limited to in-frame rearrangements. Some clones are lacking; in checked studies, under half of them reflect an unresolved V gene, and why the rest are absent is not known. The D gene and trimming were derived from the DNA, and the V and J assignments and clone size from that table. In this sample the table shows roughly 300,000 clones, 75% to 90% of which occur a single time. Around 3.7% of the sample goes to the ten largest clones.

The CDR3 has 12 amino acids, counting the end cysteine and phenylalanine. CDR3 DNA is the only sequence kept; it has 36 bases, read in frame from the first base. V is clipped by 6 bases and J by 7 bases, and the sequence between their germline boundaries is 10 bases long. CDR1 and CDR2 were assigned from the germline V gene as SNHLY and FYNNEI. Source material: PBMCs. The rearrangement joined TRBV2 to TRBJ2-4; the D gene is perhaps TRBD2, from 5 matching bases. The clonotype was recovered from a man in his forties or fifties in good health and CMV-seropositive. The CDR3 in this case is CASRLGLNIQYF. DNA sequence: TGTGCCAGCAGACTAGGGTTGAACATTCAGTACTTC.